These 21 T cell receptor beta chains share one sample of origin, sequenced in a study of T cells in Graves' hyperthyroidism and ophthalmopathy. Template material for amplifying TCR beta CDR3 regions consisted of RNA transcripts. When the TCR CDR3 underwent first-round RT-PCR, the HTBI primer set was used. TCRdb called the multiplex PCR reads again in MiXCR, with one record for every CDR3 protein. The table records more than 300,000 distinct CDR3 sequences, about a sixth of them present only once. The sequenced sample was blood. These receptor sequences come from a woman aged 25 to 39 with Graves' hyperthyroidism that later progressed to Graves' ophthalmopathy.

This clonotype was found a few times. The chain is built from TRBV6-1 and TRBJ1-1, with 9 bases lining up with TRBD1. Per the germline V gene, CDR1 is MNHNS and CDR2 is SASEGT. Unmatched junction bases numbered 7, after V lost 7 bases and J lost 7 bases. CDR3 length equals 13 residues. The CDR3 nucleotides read TGTGCCAGCACCGTAGGACAGGGGAATGAAGCTTTCTTT. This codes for CASTVGQGNEAFF.

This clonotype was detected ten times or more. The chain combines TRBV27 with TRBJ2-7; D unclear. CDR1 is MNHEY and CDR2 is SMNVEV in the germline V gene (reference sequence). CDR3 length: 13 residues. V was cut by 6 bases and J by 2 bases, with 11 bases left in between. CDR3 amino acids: CASSRYRPYEQYF. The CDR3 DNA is TGTGCCAGCAGCAGATACAGACCCTACGAGCAGTACTTC.

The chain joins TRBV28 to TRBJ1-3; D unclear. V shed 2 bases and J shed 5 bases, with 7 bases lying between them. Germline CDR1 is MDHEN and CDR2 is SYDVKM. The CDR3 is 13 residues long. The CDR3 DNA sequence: TGTGCCAGCAGTTTAGGACCTCGAAACACCATATATTTT. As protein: CASSLGPRNTIYF.

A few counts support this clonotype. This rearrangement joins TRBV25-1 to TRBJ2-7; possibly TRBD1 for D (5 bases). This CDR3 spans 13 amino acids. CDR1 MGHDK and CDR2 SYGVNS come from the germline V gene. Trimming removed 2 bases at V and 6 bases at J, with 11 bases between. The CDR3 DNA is TGTGCCAGCAGTGAAGGGGCTGGGTCCGAGCAGTACTTC. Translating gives CASSEGAGSEQYF.

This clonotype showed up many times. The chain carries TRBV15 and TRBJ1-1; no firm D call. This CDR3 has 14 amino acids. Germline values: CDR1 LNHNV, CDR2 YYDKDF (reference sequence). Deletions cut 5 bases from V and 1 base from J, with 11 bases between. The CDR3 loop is CATSPAYGNTEAFF. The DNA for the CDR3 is TGTGCCACCAGCCCGGCATACGGGAACACTGAAGCTTTCTTT.

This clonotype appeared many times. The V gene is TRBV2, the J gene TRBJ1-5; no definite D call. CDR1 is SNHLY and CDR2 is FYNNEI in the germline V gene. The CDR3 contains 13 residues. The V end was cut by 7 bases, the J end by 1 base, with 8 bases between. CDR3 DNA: TGTGCCAGCAATCCCTCCAGCAATCAGCCCCAGCATTTT. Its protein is CASNPSSNQPQHF.

In DNA, the CDR3 is TGTGCCAGCAGCCCAACCCCTACCTTTGCTGGGGCCAACGTCCTGACTTTC. Encoded protein: CASSPTPTFAGANVLTF. The chain couples TRBV11-2 to TRBJ2-6, with D hard to call. The germline V gene encodes CDR1 SGHAT and CDR2 FQNNGV. This CDR3 comprises 17 residues. The V end lost 5 bases, the J end lost 2 bases, and 16 bases lay between the germline ends.

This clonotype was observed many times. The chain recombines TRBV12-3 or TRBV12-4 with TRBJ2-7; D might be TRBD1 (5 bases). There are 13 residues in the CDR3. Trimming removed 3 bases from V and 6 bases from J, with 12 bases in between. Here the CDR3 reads CASSFPGNGEQYF. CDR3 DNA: TGTGCCAGCAGTTTTCCAGGGAATGGCGAGCAGTACTTC.

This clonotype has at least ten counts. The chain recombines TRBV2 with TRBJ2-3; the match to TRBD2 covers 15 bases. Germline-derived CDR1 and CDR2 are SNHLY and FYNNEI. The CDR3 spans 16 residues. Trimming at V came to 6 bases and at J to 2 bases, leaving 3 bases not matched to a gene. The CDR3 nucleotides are TGTGCCAGCAGAGGGACTAGCGGGGGGCCCACAGATACGCAGTATTTT. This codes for CASRGTSGGPTDTQYF.

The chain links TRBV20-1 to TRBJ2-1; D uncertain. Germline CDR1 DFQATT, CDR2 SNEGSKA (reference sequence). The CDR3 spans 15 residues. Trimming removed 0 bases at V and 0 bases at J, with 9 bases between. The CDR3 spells CSARDPLYSYNEQFF. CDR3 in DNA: TGCAGTGCTAGAGATCCCCTATACTCCTACAATGAGCAGTTCTTC.

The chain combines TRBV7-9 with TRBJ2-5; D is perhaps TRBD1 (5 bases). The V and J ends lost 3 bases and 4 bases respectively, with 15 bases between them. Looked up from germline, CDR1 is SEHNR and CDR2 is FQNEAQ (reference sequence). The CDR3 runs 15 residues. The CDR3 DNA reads TGTGCCAGCAGCTTTACAGAAAACAGGCTAGAGACCCAGTACTTC. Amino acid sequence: CASSFTENRLETQYF. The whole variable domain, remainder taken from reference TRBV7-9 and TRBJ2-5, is DTGVSQNPRHKITKRGQNVTFRCDPISEHNRLYWYRQTLGQGPEFLTYFQNEAQLEKSRLLSDRFSAERPKGSFSTLEIQRTEQGDSAMYLCASSFTENRLETQYFGPGTRLLVL.

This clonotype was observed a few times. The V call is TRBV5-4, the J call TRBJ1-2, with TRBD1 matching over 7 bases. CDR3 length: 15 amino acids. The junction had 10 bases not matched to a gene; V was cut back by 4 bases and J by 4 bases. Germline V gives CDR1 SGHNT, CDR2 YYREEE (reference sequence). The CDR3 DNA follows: TGTGCCAGCAGCACCAGGACAGGACAAACCTATGGCTACACCTTC. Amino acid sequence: CASSTRTGQTYGYTF.

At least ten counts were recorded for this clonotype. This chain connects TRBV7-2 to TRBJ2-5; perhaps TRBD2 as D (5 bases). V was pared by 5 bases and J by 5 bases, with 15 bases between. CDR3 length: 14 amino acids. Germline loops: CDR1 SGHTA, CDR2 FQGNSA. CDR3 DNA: TGTGCCAGCAGCGCCGCGGGTGGACGGGAGACCCAGTACTTC. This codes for CASSAAGGRETQYF.

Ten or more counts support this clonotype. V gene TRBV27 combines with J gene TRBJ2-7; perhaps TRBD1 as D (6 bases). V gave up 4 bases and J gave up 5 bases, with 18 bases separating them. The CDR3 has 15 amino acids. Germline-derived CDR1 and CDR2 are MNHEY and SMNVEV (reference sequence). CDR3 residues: CASSSFDRSTHEQYF. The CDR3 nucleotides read TGTGCCAGCAGTTCCTTCGACAGGTCGACCCACGAGCAGTACTTC.

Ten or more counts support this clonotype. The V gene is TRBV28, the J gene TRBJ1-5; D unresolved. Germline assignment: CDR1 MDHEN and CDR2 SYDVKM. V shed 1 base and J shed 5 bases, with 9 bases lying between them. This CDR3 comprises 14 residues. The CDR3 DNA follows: TGTGCCAGCAGTTTATTGTATAGAGATCAGCCCCAGCATTTT. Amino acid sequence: CASSLLYRDQPQHF.

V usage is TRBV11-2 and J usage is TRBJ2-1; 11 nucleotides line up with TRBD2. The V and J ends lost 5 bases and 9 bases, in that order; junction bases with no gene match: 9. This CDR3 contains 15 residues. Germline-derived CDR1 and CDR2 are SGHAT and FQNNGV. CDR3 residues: CASSTSGSSFGEQFF. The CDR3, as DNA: TGTGCCAGCAGCACTAGCGGGAGTAGCTTCGGTGAGCAGTTCTTC.

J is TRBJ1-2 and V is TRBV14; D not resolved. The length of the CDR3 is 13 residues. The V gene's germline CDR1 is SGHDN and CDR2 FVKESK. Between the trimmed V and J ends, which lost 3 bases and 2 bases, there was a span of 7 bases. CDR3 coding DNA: TGTGCCAGCAGCCACTCACGAAACTATGGCTACACCTTC. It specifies CASSHSRNYGYTF.

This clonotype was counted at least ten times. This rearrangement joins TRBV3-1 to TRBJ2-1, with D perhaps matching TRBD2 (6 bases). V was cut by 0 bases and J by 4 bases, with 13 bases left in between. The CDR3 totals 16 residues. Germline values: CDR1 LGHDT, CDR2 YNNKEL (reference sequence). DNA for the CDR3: TGTGCCAGCAGCCAAGATACGGCGGGGTGGTACAATGAGCAGTTCTTC. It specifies CASSQDTAGWYNEQFF.

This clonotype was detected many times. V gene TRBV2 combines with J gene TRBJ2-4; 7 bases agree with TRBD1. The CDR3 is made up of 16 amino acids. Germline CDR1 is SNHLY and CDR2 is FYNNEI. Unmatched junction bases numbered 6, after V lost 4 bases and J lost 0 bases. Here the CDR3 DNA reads TGTGCCAGCAGTGGACGGACAGGACTAGCCAAAAACATTCAGTACTTC. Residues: CASSGRTGLAKNIQYF.

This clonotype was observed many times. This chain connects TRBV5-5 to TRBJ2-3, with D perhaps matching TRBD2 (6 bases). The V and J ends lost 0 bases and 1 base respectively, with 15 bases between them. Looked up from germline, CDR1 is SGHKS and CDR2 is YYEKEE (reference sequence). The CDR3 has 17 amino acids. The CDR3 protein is CASSLAGVGTRTDTQYF. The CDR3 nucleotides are TGTGCCAGCAGCTTGGCGGGTGTCGGGACTCGCACAGATACGCAGTATTTT.

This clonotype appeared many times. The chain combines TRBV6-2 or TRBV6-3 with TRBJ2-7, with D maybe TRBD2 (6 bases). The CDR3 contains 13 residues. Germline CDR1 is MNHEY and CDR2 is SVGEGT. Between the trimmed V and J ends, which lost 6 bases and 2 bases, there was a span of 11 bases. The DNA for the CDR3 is TGTGCCAGCAGCGGGGGTGGGACCTACGAGCAGTACTTC. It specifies CASSGGGTYEQYF.